This entry lists 4 T cell receptor beta chains sequenced from one sample in a study of blood T cell repertoires in COVID-19. The data were produced by immunoSEQ multiplex PCR, yet TCRdb's version contains in-frame clones alone and is incomplete. The sample consists of about 16,000 clones, 80% to 90% of them appearing once. The source material was peripheral blood. The receptors shown here come from a human donor with active COVID-19. The donor label of this sample is uncertain.

The chain employs TRBV3-1 (or the pseudogene TRBV3-2) and TRBJ2-5; D gene ambiguous. Trimming left V 1 base short and J 2 bases short, with 14 bases between. The CDR3 contains 16 residues. Per germline, CDR1 LGHDT and CDR2 YNNKEL (reference sequence). CDR3 nucleotides: TGTGCCAGCAGCCAAGCAAGGAGCCTTAATCAAGAGACCCAGTACTTC. Translation gives CASSQARSLNQETQYF.

The gene calls are TRBV9 and TRBJ1-1; the match to TRBD1 covers 9 bases. V shed 4 bases and J 4 bases; nucleotides not matched to a gene: 8. Germline V gives CDR1 SGDLS, CDR2 YYNGEE. The CDR3 is 15 residues long. The CDR3 is CASSLIGTGFTEAFF. In DNA, the CDR3 is TGTGCCAGCAGCCTAATAGGGACAGGGTTCACTGAAGCTTTCTTT. The full variable domain, rest sourced from reference TRBV9 and TRBJ1-1, is DSGVTQTPKHLITATGQRVTLRCSPRSGDLSVYWYQQSLDQGLQFLIQYYNGEERAKGNILERFSAQQFPDLHSELNLSSLELGDSALYFCASSLIGTGFTEAFFGQGTRLTVV.

The chain combines TRBV19 with TRBJ1-5; D possibly corresponds to TRBD1 (5 bases). This CDR3 has 14 amino acids. Germline-derived CDR1 and CDR2 are LNHDA and SQIVND (reference sequence). The V gene lost 3 bases and the J gene lost 5 bases, with 11 bases spanning the gap. CDR3 nucleotides: TGTGCCAGTAGTATCGGAGGGGCCCATCAGCCCCAGCATTTT. Its protein product is CASSIGGAHQPQHF.

The chain is built from TRBV4-3 and TRBJ1-4, with D maybe TRBD1 (6 bases). Germline V gene data show CDR1 as LGHNA and CDR2 as YSLEER. The CDR3 is 16 residues long. V was shortened by 0 bases and J by 7 bases, with 15 bases between the two germline ends. CDR3 nucleotide sequence: TGCGCCAGCAGCCAAGAACACAGGGCAAGCATTGAAAAACTGTTTTTT. It specifies CASSQEHRASIEKLFF.